Listed here are 9 T cell receptor beta chains from one sample, sequenced in a study of monozygotic twins with inflammatory bowel disease. TCRdb derives one entry per CDR3 protein from the 5' RACE reads, leaving out DNA. This repertoire includes 150,000 or so distinct CDR3 sequences. Source material: blood. These receptors all come from a human donor with ulcerative colitis or Crohn's disease, or a healthy co-twin of an affected twin (not recorded which).

The rearrangement joins TRBV9 to TRBJ2-5; TCRdb reports TRBD2, a call that lacks DNA to check it against. The length of the CDR3 is 14 residues. Germline V gives CDR1 SGDLS, CDR2 YYNGEE. The CDR3 protein is CASSGSGLMETQYF. Drawing the rest from reference TRBV9 and TRBJ2-5, the complete variable domain is DSGVTQTPKHLITATGQRVTLRCSPRSGDLSVYWYQQSLDQGLQFLIQYYNGEERAKGNILERFSAQQFPDLHSELNLSSLELGDSALYFCASSGSGLMETQYFGPGTRLLVL.

The chain is built from TRBV7-2 and TRBJ1-2. There are 13 residues in the CDR3. CDR1 and CDR2 from the germline V gene are SGHTA and FQGNSA. The CDR3 spells CASSLGRAYGYTF.

The chain joins TRBV5-1 to TRBJ2-5. CDR3 length equals 13 residues. Germline assignment: CDR1 SGHRS and CDR2 YFSETQ. The CDR3 protein is CASSLVVDETQYF.

J is TRBJ1-4 and V is TRBV7-2. Germline CDR1 SGHTA, CDR2 FQGNSA. The CDR3 is made up of 15 amino acids. This CDR3 is CASSLEGYSNEKLFF. Complete variable domain (other parts from reference TRBV7-2 and TRBJ1-4): GAGVSQSPSNKVTEKGKDVELRCDPISGHTALYWYRQSLGQGLEFLIYFQGNSAPDKSGLPSDRFSAERTGGSVSTLTIQRTQQEDSAVYLCASSLEGYSNEKLFFGSGTQLSVL.

The chain uses TRBV3-1 and TRBJ1-3. CDR3 size: 16 residues. The germline gives CDR1 LGHDT, CDR2 YNNKEL (reference sequence). This CDR3 reads CASSPARMGSGNTIYF.

The J gene is TRBJ1-5, the V gene TRBV5-1. Germline lookup yields CDR1 SGHRS and CDR2 YFSETQ. This CDR3 spans 15 amino acids. This CDR3 reads CASSLSAAENQPQHF. Full variable domain (remainder filled in from reference TRBV5-1 and TRBJ1-5): KAGVTQTPRYLIKTRGQQVTLSCSPISGHRSVSWYQQTPGQGLQFLFEYFSETQRNKGNFPGRFSGRQFSNSRSEMNVSTLELGDSALYLCASSLSAAENQPQHFGDGTRLSIL.

The gene calls are TRBV5-1 and TRBJ2-1. The length of the CDR3 is 15 residues. Germline V gives CDR1 SGHRS, CDR2 YFSETQ. The chain's CDR3 is CASSEDRSSYNEQFF.

The V and J genes are TRBV7-9 and TRBJ2-5; TCRdb calls TRBD1, which cannot be checked without DNA. This CDR3 is 12 amino acids long. The germline V gene has CDR1 SEHNR and CDR2 FQNEAQ (reference sequence). The chain's CDR3 is CASSLNRGTQYF.

The chain links TRBV5-6 to TRBJ2-1; TCRdb indicates TRBD1, and absent DNA this call remains unverified. The CDR3 extends over 17 amino acids. CDR1 is SGHDT, CDR2 YYEEEE, per germline. This chain's CDR3 is CASSPIKGAGSYNEQFF.